This TCR beta chain was recorded in a study of CD8 T cells in Susac syndrome. This clonotype was detected many times. The ends were cut back, 4 bases at V and 3 bases at J, with 10 bases in the middle. From germline, CDR1 is SEHNR and CDR2 FQNEAQ (reference sequence). The CDR3 runs 15 residues. RNA in amounts of about 0.5 to 1 ug was reverse transcribed with random hexamers. TCRdb re-derived calls from the immunoSEQ multiplex PCR reads in MiXCR, one entry per CDR3 protein. The sample carries around 130,000 distinct CDR3 sequences, roughly 96% recorded once. The receptor was isolated from a human donor with multiple sclerosis. Material: CD4+ T cells from PBMCs. This chain links TRBV7-9 with TRBJ2-6; maybe TRBD1 (5 bases). CDR3 region: CASSSGFGGANVLTF. The CDR3 DNA reads as TGTGCCAGCAGCTCAGGGTTTGGTGGGGCCAACGTCCTGACTTTC.